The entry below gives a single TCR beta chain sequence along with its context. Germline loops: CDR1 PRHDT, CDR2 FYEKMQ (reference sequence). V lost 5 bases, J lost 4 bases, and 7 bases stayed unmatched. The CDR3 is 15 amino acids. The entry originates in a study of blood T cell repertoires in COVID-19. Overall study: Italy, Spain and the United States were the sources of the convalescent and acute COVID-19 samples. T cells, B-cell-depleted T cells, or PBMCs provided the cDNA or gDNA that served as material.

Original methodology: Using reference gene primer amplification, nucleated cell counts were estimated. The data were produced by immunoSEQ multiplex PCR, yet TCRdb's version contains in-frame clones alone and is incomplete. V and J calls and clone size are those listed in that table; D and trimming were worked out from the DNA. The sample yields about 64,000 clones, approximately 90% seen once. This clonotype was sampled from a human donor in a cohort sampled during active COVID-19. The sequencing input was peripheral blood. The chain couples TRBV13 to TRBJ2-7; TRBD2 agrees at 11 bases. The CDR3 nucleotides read TGTGCCAGCAGCCCGGGACTAGCGGCGTCTTACGAGCAGTACTTC. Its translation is CASSPGLAASYEQYF. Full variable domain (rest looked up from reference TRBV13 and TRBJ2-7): AAGVIQSPRHLIKEKRETATLKCYPIPRHDTVYWYQQGPGQDPQFLISFYEKMQSDKGSIPDRFSAQQFSDYHSELNMSSLELGDSALYFCASSPGLAASYEQYFGPGTRLTVT.